The present T cell receptor (beta chain) was sequenced within a study of cytomegalovirus exposure and HLA in healthy donors. Overall study findings and caveats: Using a false discovery rate of 0.05, a later analysis showed that 16,951 TCR beta sequences were associated with HLA alleles.

The CDR3 has 14 residues. Germline V gene data show CDR1 as SGHRS and CDR2 as YFSETQ. V was cut by 2 bases and J by 6 bases, with 14 bases left in between. A note on this clone: What it binds is unknown.

Vbeta (60) and Jbeta (13) primers were used in the PCR. Using immunoSEQ multiplex PCR, the repertoire was profiled, and TCRdb retains in-frame clones only, with some absent. The sample has some 190,000 clones, approximately 86% seen once. The V gene is TRBV5-1, the J gene TRBJ1-2; maybe TRBD1 (5 bases). The sample taken for sequencing was PBMCs. The clonotype comes from a woman aged 30 to 39 in good health and CMV-seronegative. The CDR3 sequence: CASSLGQGLHGYTF. The CDR3 nucleotides are TGCGCCAGCAGCTTAGGCCAGGGACTCCATGGCTACACCTTC.